The clone carrying this TCR beta chain was detected only a few times. It was RNA transcripts that yielded the amplified TCR beta CDR3 regions. Using the HTBI primer set, a first-round RT-PCR was run on the TCR CDR3. From the multiplex PCR reads, TCRdb called clonotypes with MiXCR, one entry per CDR3 protein. The repertoire holds just over 550,000 distinct CDR3 sequences, with around 46% as singletons. This specimen comes from a study of T cells in Graves' hyperthyroidism and ophthalmopathy. Germline V CDR1 and CDR2: SNHLY, FYNNEI. This CDR3 is 16 amino acids long. V trimming: 6 bases; J trimming: 0 bases; junction bases outside the gene matches: 8.

This TCR was recovered from a woman aged 18-29 years with Graves' hyperthyroidism. The rearrangement links TRBV2 to TRBJ1-3; 7 bases are shared with TRBD1. Sequencing used peripheral blood or thyroid tissue (not recorded which). The CDR3 reads CASSDRTGASGNTIYF. In nucleotides, the CDR3 is TGTGCCAGCAGCGACAGAACAGGGGCCTCTGGAAACACCATATATTTT.